The 2 T cell receptor beta chains presented below share a single source sample, sequenced in a study of shared clonotypes between healthy human individuals. Profiling relied on immunoSEQ multiplex PCR, and the TCRdb table lists in-frame clones only, not all of them. The table records 2.3 million or so clones, just over 90% of them present only once. Input material: naive CD4+ T cells from PBMCs. Noted subset: CD45RA+ positively selected. These receptors originate from a man younger than 35 in good health. Some clones in this sample may be carry-over from other donors' samples.

The V call is TRBV19, the J call TRBJ1-3; D remains ambiguous. Trimming took off 0 bases at V and 0 bases at J, with 12 bases between the two ends. Germline values: CDR1 LNHDA, CDR2 SQIVND (reference sequence). The CDR3 runs 17 residues. The chain's CDR3 is CASSIEGGPYSGNTIYF. CDR3 in DNA: TGTGCCAGTAGTATAGAAGGCGGACCTTACTCTGGAAACACCATATATTTT.

The chain couples TRBV15 to TRBJ1-1; D uncertain. Germline lookup yields CDR1 LNHNV and CDR2 YYDKDF (reference sequence). CDR3 length: 12 residues. V was clipped by 1 base and J by 11 bases, with 11 bases between them. CDR3 nucleotide sequence: TGTGCCACCAGCAGAGGGCAAGACGAGGCTTTCTTT. It is translated as CATSRGQDEAFF.